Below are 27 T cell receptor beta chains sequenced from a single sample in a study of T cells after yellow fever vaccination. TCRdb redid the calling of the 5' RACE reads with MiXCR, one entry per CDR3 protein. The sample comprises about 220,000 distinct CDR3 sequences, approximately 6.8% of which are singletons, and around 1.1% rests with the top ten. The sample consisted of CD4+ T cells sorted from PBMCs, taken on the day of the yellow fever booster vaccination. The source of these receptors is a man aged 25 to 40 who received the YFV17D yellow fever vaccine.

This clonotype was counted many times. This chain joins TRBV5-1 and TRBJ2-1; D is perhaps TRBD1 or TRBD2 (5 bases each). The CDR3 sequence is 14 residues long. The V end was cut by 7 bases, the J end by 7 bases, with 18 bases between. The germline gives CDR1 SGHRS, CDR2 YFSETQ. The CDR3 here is CASAPGAVRNEQFF. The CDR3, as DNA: TGCGCCAGCGCCCCCGGGGCCGTAAGGAATGAGCAGTTCTTC.

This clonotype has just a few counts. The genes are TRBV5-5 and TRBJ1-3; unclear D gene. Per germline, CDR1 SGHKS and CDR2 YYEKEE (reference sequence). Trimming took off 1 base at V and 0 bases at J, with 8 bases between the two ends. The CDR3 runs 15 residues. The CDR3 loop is CASSLSSYSGNTIYF. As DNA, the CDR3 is TGTGCCAGCAGCTTGTCAAGCTACTCTGGAAACACCATATATTTT. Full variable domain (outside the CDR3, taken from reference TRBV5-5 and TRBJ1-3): DAGVTQSPTHLIKTRGQQVTLRCSPISGHKSVSWYQQVLGQGPQFIFQYYEKEERGRGNFPDRFSARQFPNYSSELNVNALLLGDSALYLCASSLSSYSGNTIYFGEGSWLTVV.

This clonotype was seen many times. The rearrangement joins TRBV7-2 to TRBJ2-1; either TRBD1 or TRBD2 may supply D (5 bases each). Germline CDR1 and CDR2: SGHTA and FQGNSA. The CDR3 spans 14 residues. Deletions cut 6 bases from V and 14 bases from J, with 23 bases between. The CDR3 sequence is CASSYRTGDRMEFF. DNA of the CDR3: TGTGCCAGCAGTTATAGGACCGGGGACCGTATGGAGTTCTTC.

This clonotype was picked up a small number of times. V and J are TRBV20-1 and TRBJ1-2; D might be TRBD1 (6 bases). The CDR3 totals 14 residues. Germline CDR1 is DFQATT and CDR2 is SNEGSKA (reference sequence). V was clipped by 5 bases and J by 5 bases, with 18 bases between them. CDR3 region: CSAPRGGGGYGYTF. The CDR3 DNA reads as TGCAGTGCTCCCAGGGGAGGTGGGGGTTATGGCTACACCTTC.

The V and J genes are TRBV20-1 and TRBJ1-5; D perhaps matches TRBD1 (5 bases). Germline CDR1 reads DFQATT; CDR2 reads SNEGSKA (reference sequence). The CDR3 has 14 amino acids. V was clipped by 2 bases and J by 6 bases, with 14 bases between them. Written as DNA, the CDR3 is TGCAGTGCTAGACAGGGAGAGTGGGGTCAGCCCCAGCATTTT. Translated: CSARQGEWGQPQHF.

The CDR3 nucleotides read TGCAGTGCAAGGGACCACGAGCAGTACTTC. Translating gives CSARDHEQYF. The genes are TRBV20-1 and TRBJ2-7, with D possibly called TRBD1 or TRBD2 (5 bases each). V lost 6 bases and J lost 5, with 8 bases in between. Germline-derived CDR1 and CDR2 are DFQATT and SNEGSKA (reference sequence). The CDR3 consists of 10 residues.

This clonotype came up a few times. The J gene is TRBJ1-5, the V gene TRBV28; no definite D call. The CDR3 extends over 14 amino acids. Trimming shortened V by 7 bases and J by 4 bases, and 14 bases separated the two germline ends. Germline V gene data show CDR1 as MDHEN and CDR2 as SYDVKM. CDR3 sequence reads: CASTPEGRNQPQHF. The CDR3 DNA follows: TGTGCCAGCACCCCCGAGGGAAGAAATCAGCCCCAGCATTTT. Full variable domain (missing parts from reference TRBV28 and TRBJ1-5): DVKVTQSSRYLVKRTGEKVFLECVQDMDHENMFWYRQDPGLGLRLIYFSYDVKMKEKGDIPEGYSVSREKKERFSLILESASTNQTSMYLCASTPEGRNQPQHFGDGTRLSIL.

DNA for the CDR3: TGCGCCAGCAGCCCGAAGGGACAAGAGACCCAGTACTTC. Amino acids: CASSPKGQETQYF. The gene calls are TRBV5-1 and TRBJ2-5; unclear D gene. This CDR3 is 13 amino acids long. Trimming stripped 4 bases from V and 2 bases from J, with 9 bases between. Germline CDR1 reads SGHRS; CDR2 reads YFSETQ.

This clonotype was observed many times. The CDR3 DNA is TGTGCCAGCAGCCCCACATCCCTAGCGGGAATCTACAATGAGCAGTTCTTC. It translates to CASSPTSLAGIYNEQFF. The genes are TRBV11-2 and TRBJ2-1, with 9 bases that match TRBD2. V shed 5 bases, J shed 3 bases, and the junction held 11 bases outside the gene matches. Germline CDR1 and CDR2: SGHAT and FQNNGV. The CDR3 consists of 17 residues.

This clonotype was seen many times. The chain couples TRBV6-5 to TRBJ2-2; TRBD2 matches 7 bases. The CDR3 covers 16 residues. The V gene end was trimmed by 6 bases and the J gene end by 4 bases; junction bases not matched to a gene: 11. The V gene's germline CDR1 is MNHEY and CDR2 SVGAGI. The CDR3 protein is CASRARGGGSTGELFF. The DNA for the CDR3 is TGTGCCAGCAGAGCTCGAGGCGGGGGATCCACCGGGGAGCTGTTTTTT.

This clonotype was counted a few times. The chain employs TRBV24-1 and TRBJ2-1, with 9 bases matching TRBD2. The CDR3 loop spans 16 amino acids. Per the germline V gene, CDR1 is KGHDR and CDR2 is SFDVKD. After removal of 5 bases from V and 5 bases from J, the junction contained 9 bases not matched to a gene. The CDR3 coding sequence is TGTGCCACCAGTGGGACTAGCGCCGCTAGTAACAATGAGCAGTTCTTC. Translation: CATSGTSAASNNEQFF.

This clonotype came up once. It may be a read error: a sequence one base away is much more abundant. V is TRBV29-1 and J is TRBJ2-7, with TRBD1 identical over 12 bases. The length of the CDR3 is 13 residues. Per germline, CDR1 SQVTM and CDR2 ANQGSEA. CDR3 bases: TGCAGTGTCATCCGGGACAGGGGGCGCGAGCTGTACTTC. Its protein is CSVIRDRGRELYF.

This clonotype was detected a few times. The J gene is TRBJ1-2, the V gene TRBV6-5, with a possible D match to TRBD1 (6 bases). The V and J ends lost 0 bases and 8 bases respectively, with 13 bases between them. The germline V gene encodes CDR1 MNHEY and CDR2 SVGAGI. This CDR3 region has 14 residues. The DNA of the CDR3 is TGTGCCAGCAGTTACTCGAGAGGGGGATACGGCTACACCTTC. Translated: CASSYSRGGYGYTF.

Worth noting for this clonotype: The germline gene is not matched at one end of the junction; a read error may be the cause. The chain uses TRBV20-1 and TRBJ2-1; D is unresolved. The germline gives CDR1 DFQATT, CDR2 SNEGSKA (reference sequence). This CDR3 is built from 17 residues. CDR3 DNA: TGCTGTGCTAGTATCTCGGATCGCTGGCTGACTGCCAATGAGCAGTTCTTC. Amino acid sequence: CCASISDRWLTANEQFF.

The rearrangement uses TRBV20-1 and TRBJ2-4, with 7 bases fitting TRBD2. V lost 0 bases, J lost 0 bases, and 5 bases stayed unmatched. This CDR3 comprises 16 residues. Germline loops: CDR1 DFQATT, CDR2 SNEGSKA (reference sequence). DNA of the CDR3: TGCAGTGCTAGAGAGTGGGAGGGTACAGCCAAAAACATTCAGTACTTC. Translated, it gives CSAREWEGTAKNIQYF.

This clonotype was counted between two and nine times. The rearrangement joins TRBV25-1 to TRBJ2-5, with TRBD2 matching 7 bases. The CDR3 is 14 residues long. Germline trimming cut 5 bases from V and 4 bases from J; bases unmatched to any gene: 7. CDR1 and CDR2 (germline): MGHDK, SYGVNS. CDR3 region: CASSHPGLSETQYF. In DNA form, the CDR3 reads TGTGCCAGCAGTCATCCGGGACTATCAGAGACCCAGTACTTC.

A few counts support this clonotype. CDR3 in DNA: TGTGCCAGCAGCTTAGTGGGGCAAGCGGGAGGGTACGAGCAGTACTTC. Its protein is CASSLVGQAGGYEQYF. V is TRBV7-2 and J is TRBJ2-7, with 10 positions matching TRBD2. V shed 1 base, J shed 4 bases, and the junction held 7 bases outside the gene matches. The CDR3 spans 16 residues. Per the germline V gene, CDR1 is SGHTA and CDR2 is FQGNSA. Filled out from reference TRBV7-2 and TRBJ2-7, the complete variable domain reads GAGVSQSPSNKVTEKGKDVELRCDPISGHTALYWYRQSLGQGLEFLIYFQGNSAPDKSGLPSDRFSAERTGGSVSTLTIQRTQQEDSAVYLCASSLVGQAGGYEQYFGPGTRLTVT.

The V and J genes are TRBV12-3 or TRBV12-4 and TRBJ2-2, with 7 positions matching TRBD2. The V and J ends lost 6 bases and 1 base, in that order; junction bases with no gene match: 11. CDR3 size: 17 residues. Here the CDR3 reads CASSLRLAVKNTGELFF. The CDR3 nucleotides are TGTGCCAGCAGCTTGAGGCTAGCGGTAAAGAACACCGGGGAGCTGTTTTTT.

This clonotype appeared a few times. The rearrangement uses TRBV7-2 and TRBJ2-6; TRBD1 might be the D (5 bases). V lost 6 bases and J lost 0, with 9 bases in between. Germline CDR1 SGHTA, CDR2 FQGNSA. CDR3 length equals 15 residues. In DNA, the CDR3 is TGTGCCAGCAGTATAGACAGCTCTGGGGCCAACGTCCTGACTTTC. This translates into CASSIDSSGANVLTF.

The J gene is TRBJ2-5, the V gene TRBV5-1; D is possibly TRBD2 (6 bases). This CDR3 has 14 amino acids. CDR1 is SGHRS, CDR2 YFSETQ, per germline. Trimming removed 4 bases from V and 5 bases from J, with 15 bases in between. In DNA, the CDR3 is TGCGCCAGCAGCCCGCTAGCGACTGAGGAGACCCAGTACTTC. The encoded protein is CASSPLATEETQYF.

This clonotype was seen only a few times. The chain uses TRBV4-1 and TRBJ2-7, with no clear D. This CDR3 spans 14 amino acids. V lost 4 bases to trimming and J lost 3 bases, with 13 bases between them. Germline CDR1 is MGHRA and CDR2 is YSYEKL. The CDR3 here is CASSPIVWHYEQYF. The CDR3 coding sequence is TGCGCCAGCAGCCCAATCGTCTGGCACTACGAGCAGTACTTC.

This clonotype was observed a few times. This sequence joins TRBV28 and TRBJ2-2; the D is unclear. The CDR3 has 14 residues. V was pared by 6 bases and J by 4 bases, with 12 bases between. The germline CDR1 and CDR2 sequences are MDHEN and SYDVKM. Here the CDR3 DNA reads TGTGCCAGCAGCACCGCAGGAACCACCGGGGAGCTGTTTTTT. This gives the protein CASSTAGTTGELFF.

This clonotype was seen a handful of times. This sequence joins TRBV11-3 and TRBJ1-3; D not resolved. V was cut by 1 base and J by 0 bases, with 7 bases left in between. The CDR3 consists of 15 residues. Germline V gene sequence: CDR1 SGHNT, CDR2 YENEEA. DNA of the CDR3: TGTGCCAGCAGCTTAGGGCGCGGCTCTGGAAACACCATATATTTT. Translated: CASSLGRGSGNTIYF.

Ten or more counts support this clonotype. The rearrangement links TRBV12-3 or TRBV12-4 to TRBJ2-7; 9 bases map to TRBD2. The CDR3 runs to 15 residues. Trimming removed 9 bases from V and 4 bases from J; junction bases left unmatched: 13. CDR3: CASRPGTSKEYEQYF. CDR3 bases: TGTGCCAGTCGTCCCGGGACTAGCAAGGAATACGAGCAGTACTTC.

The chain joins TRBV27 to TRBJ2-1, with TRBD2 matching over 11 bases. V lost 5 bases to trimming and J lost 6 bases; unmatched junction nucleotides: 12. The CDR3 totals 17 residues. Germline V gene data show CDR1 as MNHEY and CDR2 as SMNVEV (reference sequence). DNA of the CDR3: TGTGCCAGCAGTCTGACCCAACTAGCGGGAGATGCCAATGAGCAGTTCTTC. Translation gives CASSLTQLAGDANEQFF.

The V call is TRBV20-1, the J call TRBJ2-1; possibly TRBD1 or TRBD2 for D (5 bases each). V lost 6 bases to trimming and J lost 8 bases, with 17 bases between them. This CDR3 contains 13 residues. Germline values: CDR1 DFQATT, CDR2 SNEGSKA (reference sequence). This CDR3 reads CSARWGMGYEQFF. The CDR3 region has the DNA TGCAGTGCCCGGTGGGGGATGGGGTATGAGCAGTTCTTC.

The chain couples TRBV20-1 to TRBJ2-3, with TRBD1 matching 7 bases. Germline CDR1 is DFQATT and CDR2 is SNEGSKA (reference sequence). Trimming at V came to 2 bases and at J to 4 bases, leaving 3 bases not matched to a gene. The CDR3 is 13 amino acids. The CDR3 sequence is CSARQTGADTQYF. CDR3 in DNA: TGCAGTGCTAGACAAACAGGGGCAGATACGCAGTATTTT.